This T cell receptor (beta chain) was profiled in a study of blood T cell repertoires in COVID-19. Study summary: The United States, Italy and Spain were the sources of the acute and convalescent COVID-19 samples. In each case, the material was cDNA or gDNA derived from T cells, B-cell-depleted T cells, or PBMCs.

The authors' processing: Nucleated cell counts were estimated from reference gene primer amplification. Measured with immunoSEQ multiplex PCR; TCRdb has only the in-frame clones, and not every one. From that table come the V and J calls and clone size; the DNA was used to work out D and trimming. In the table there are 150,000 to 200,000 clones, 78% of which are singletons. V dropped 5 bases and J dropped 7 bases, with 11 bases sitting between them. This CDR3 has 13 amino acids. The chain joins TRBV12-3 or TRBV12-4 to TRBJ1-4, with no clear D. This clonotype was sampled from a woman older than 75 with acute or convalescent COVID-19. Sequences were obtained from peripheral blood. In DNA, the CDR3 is TGTGCCAGCAGTCCTTGGGAGGGTGAAAAACTGTTTTTT. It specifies CASSPWEGEKLFF.